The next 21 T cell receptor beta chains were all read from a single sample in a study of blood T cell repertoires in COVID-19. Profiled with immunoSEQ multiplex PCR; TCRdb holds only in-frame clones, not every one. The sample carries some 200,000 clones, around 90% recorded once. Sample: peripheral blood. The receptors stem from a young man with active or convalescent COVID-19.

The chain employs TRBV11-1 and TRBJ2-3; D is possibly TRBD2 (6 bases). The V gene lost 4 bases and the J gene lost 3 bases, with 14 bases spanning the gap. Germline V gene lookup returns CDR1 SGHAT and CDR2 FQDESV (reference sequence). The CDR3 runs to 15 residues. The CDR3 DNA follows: TGTGCCAGCAGCTCCCTAGGAGGGGTAACAGATACGCAGTATTTT. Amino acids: CASSSLGGVTDTQYF.

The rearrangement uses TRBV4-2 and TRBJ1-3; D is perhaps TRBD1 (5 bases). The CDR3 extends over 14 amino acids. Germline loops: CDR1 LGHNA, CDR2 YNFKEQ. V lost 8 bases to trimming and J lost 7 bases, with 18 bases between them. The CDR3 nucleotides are TGTGCCAGCCGTGGGGACGTCGGAGGGAACACCATATATTTT. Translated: CASRGDVGGNTIYF.

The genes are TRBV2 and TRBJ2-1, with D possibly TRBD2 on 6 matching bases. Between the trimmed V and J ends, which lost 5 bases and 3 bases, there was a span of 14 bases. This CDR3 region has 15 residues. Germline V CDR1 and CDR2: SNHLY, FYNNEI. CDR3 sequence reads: CASSTDGGIYNEQFF. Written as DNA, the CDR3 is TGTGCCAGCAGTACCGACGGAGGGATCTACAATGAGCAGTTCTTC.

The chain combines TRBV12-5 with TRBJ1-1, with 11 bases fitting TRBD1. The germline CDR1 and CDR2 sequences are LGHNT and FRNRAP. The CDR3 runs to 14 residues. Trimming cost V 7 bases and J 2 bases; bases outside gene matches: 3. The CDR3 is CASERTGGNTEAFF. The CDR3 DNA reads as TGTGCTAGTGAGAGGACAGGGGGCAACACTGAAGCTTTCTTT.

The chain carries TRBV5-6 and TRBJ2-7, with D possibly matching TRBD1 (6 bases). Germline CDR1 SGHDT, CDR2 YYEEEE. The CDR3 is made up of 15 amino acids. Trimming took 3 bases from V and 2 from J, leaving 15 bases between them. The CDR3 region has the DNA TGTGCCAGCAGCTCTTACAGGGTAGAAACCTACGAGCAGTACTTC. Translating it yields CASSSYRVETYEQYF.

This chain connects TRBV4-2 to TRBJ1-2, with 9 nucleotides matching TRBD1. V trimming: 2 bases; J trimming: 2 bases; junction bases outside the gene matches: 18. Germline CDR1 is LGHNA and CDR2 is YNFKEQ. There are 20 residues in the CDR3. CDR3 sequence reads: CASSQQAPAGTGRGNYGYTF. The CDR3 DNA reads TGTGCCAGCAGCCAACAAGCGCCGGCCGGGACAGGGAGGGGGAACTATGGCTACACCTTC.

This CDR3 reads CASSRGKTSIGDTQYF. The CDR3 region has the DNA TGTGCCAGCAGCCGCGGAAAGACTAGTATCGGAGATACGCAGTATTTT. The rearrangement joins TRBV6-2 or TRBV6-3 to TRBJ2-3; TRBD2 is a possible D gene (6 bases). V was clipped by 6 bases and J by 5 bases, with 21 bases between them. The length of the CDR3 is 16 residues. Germline V gene lookup returns CDR1 MNHEY and CDR2 SVGEGT.

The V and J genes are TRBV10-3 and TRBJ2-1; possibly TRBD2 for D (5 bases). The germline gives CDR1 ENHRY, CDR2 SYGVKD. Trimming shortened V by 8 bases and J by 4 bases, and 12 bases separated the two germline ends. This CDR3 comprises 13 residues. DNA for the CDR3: TGTGCCATCGGCCGATGGGAGTACAATGAGCAGTTCTTC. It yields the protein CAIGRWEYNEQFF.

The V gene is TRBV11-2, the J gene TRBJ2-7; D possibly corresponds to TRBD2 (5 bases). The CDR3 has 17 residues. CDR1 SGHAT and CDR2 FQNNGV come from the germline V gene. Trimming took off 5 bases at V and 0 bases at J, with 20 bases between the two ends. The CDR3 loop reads CASSHFGRAVSSYEQYF. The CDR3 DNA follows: TGTGCCAGCAGCCACTTCGGTCGAGCGGTGAGCTCCTACGAGCAGTACTTC.

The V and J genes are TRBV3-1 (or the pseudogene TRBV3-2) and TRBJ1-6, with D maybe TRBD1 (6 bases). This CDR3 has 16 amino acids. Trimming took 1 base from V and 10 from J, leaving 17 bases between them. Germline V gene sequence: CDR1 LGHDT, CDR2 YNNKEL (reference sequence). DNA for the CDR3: TGTGCCAGCAGCCAAGGAGGAAGGGGGAACGGATCACCCCTCCACTTT. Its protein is CASSQGGRGNGSPLHF.

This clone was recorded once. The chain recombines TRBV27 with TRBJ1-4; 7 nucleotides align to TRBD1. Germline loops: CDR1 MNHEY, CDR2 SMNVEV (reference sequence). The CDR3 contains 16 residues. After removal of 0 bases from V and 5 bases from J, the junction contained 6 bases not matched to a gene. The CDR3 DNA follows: TGTGCCAGCAGTTTATCGACCTCCAGGGGGAATGAAAAACTGTTTTTT. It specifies CASSLSTSRGNEKLFF.

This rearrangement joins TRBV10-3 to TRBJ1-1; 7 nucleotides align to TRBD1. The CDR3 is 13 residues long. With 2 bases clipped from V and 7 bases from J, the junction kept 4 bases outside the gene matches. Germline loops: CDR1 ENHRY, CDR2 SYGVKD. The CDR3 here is CAISESTGVEAFF. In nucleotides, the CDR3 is TGTGCCATCAGTGAGAGCACAGGGGTTGAAGCTTTCTTT.

CDR3 sequence reads: CASSLSTGVAQPQHF. For the CDR3, the DNA is TGTGCCAGCAGTTTATCAACAGGGGTTGCTCAGCCCCAGCATTTT. This rearrangement joins TRBV28 to TRBJ1-5; 7 nucleotides line up with TRBD1. V lost 1 base, J lost 6 bases, and 6 bases stayed unmatched. CDR1 is MDHEN, CDR2 SYDVKM, per germline. This CDR3 contains 15 residues.

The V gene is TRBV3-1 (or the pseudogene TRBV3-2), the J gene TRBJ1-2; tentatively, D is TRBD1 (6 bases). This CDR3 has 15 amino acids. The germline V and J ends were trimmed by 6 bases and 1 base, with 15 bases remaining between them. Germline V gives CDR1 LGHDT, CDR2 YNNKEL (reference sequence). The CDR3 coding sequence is TGTGCCAGCAGGGGGGGGCCCGCAAATAACTATGGCTACACCTTC. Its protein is CASRGGPANNYGYTF.

DNA for the CDR3: TGTGCCAGTAGTATACCACAGGGGATGAACACTGAAGCTTTCTTT. It codes for CASSIPQGMNTEAFF. J is TRBJ1-1 and V is TRBV19, with 7 bases identical to TRBD1. Per the germline V gene, CDR1 is LNHDA and CDR2 is SQIVND (reference sequence). The CDR3 consists of 15 residues. V shed 2 bases and J 0 bases; nucleotides not matched to a gene: 3.

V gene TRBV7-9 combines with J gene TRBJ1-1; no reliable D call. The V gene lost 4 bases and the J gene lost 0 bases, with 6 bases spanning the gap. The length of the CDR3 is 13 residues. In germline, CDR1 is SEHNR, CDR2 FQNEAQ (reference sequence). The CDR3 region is CASSWLMNTEAFF. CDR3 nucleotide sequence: TGTGCCAGCAGCTGGCTTATGAACACTGAAGCTTTCTTT.

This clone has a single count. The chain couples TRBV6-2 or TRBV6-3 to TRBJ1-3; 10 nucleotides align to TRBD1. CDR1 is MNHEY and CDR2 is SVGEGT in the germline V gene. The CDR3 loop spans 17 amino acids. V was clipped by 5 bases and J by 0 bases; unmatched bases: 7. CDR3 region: CASSRPGQGSSGNTIYF. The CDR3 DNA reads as TGTGCCAGCAGTCGCCCGGGACAGGGGAGCTCTGGAAACACCATATATTTT.

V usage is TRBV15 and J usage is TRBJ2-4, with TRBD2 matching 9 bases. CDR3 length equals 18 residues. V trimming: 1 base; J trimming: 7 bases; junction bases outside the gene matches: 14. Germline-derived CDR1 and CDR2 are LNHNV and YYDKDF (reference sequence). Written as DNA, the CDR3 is TGTGCCACCAGCAGAGTCGGGGCTAGCGGGATAGCTCGGAACATTCAGTACTTC. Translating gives CATSRVGASGIARNIQYF. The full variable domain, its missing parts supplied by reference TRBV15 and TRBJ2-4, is DAMVIQNPRYQVTQFGKPVTLSCSQTLNHNVMYWYQQKSSQAPKLLFHYYDKDFNNEADTPDNFQSRRPNTSFCFLDIRSPGLGDTAMYLCATSRVGASGIARNIQYFGAGTRLSVL.

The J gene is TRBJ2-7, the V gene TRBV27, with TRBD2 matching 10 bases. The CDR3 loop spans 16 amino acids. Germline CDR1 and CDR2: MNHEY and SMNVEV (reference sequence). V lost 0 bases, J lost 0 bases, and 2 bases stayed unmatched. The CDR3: CASSLSSGRSSYEQYF. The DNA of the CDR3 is TGTGCCAGCAGTTTATCTAGCGGGAGGAGCTCCTACGAGCAGTACTTC.

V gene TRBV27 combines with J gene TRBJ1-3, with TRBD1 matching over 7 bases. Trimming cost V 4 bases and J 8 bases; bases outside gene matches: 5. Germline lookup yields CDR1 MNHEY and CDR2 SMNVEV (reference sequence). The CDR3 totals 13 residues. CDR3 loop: CASSSNRGYTIYF. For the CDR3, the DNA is TGTGCCAGCAGTTCTAACAGGGGATACACCATATATTTT.

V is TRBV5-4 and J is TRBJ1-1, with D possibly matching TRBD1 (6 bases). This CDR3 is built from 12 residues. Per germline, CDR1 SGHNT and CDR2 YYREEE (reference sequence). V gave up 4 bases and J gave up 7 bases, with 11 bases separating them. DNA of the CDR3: TGTGCCAGCAGCAGCGACAGGCTTGAAGCTTTCTTT. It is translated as CASSSDRLEAFF.